The clone carrying this T cell receptor beta chain has just a few counts. Its specificity is not known. As for time point: persistent/refractory GD, antithyroid drugs over 5 years with positive TRAb. Preparation of the TCR library used RNA extracted from PBMCs. The patients included were those that came from an endocrinology department in Xi'an, China. The record originates from a study of regulatory T cells in long-lasting Graves disease. Overall study results and limits: TCR diversity in persistent Graves' patients was below that of newly diagnosed ones. The analysis examined peripheral blood only and excluded thyroid tissue.

Construction of the TCR beta libraries employed iRepertoire HTBI primers in conjunction with Arm-PCR of CDR3 regions. Per the study methods: Gene usage covered about 62 TRBV and 14 to 15 TRBJ segments. TCRdb reprocessed the multiplex PCR reads with MiXCR, giving one entry per CDR3 protein. The V and J calls come from TCRdb's annotation, not from the publication. Found here are about 460,000 distinct CDR3 sequences, approximately 23% of them singletons; the top ten hold less than 15%. The V end was cut by 3 bases, the J end by 0 bases, with 6 bases between. The length of the CDR3 is 14 residues. Germline CDR1 and CDR2: MDHEN and SYDVKM.

The gene calls are TRBV28 and TRBJ1-3; D is ambiguous. The TCR sequence derives from a female donor with Graves disease. The material was peripheral blood mononuclear cells (PBMCs), obtained when the disease was refractory, from a patient treated with antithyroid drugs. The CDR3 DNA is TGTGCCAGCAGTTTTGTAGTCTCTGGAAACACCATATATTTT. Translating it yields CASSFVVSGNTIYF.